One and the same sample provided the 21 T cell receptor beta chains below, sequenced in a study of Tregs in tolerant kidney transplant recipients. The repertoire was sequenced with immunoSEQ multiplex PCR; TCRdb's copy has only in-frame clones and lacks some. Of 120,000 or so clones listed, approximately 90% were seen once; the top ten hold roughly 0.63%. The sequenced sample consisted of CD4+ T cells from blood. These TCRs come from a human donor in good health.

V and J are TRBV5-4 and TRBJ2-5, with a tentative D call TRBD2 (5 bases). Germline lookup yields CDR1 SGHNT and CDR2 YYREEE (reference sequence). This CDR3 has 15 residues. Trimming shortened V by 3 bases and J by 3 bases, and 15 bases separated the two germline ends. The CDR3 region has the DNA TGTGCCAGCAGCTCCAAACGAGGGTCAAAAGAGACCCAGTACTTC. The encoded protein is CASSSKRGSKETQYF.

The genes are TRBV19 and TRBJ2-6; no clear D. V was pared by 6 bases and J by 6 bases, with 15 bases between. Germline lookup yields CDR1 LNHDA and CDR2 SQIVND (reference sequence). The CDR3 consists of 15 residues. This CDR3 reads CASRLTVGSANVLTF. The CDR3 region has the DNA TGTGCCAGTAGATTAACAGTGGGCTCGGCCAACGTCCTGACTTTC.

This chain joins TRBV20-1 and TRBJ2-7; the D gene could be TRBD1 or TRBD2 (5 bases each). The CDR3 loop spans 10 amino acids. V was pared by 1 base and J by 12 bases, with 10 bases between. Germline-derived CDR1 and CDR2 are DFQATT and SNEGSKA (reference sequence). Here the CDR3 reads CSARAGTLYF. DNA for the CDR3: TGCAGTGCTAGAGCCGGGACCTTGTACTTC.

The V call is TRBV19, the J call TRBJ1-2, with TRBD1 identical over 8 bases. The trim removed 8 bases at V and 5 bases at J, leaving 10 bases unmatched. The CDR3 contains 14 residues. Germline CDR1 LNHDA, CDR2 SQIVND (reference sequence). As DNA, the CDR3 is TGTGCCAGTCGATCGGGACAGGAGACTTATGGCTACACCTTC. This sequence encodes CASRSGQETYGYTF.

CDR3 nucleotides: TGTGCCAGCAGTACCAGGGACAGGGGGCCCTATGGCTACACCTTC. It translates to CASSTRDRGPYGYTF. V is TRBV6-5 and J is TRBJ1-2, with 12 bases that match TRBD1. Germline CDR1 and CDR2: MNHEY and SVGAGI. The CDR3 runs to 15 residues. With 5 bases clipped from V and 4 bases from J, the junction kept 5 bases outside the gene matches.

The chain couples TRBV5-4 to TRBJ2-3; TRBD2 agrees at 11 bases. The germline V gene encodes CDR1 SGHNT and CDR2 YYREEE (reference sequence). V lost 4 bases and J lost 6; bases outside the gene matches: 7. The CDR3 is 15 amino acids. The CDR3 nucleotides are TGTGCCAGCAGCCAAGGGCCTAGCGGGGGGGATACGCAGTATTTT. It specifies CASSQGPSGGDTQYF.

This rearrangement joins TRBV10-3 to TRBJ2-7; D ambiguous. V gave up 0 bases and J gave up 6 bases, with 6 bases separating them. Germline V gene lookup returns CDR1 ENHRY and CDR2 SYGVKD. The CDR3 loop spans 12 amino acids. DNA of the CDR3: TGTGCCATCAGTGAGTCCGGTAGCGAGCAGTACTTC. Protein product: CAISESGSEQYF.

J is TRBJ2-7 and V is TRBV6-6; 7 bases are a match to TRBD2. CDR1 is MNHNY, CDR2 SVGAGI, per germline (reference sequence). This CDR3 region has 13 residues. Germline trimming cut 0 bases from V and 6 bases from J; bases unmatched to any gene: 2. The CDR3: CASSYSGGTEQYF. CDR3 bases: TGTGCCAGCAGTTACTCGGGAGGGACCGAGCAGTACTTC.

This clone was counted once. The V gene is TRBV9, the J gene TRBJ2-2; 10 positions agree with TRBD2. Germline values: CDR1 SGDLS, CDR2 YYNGEE. The CDR3 runs to 18 residues. Trimming took 0 bases from V and 0 from J; bases not matched to a gene: 5. The CDR3 nucleotides are TGTGCCAGCAGCGTAGAGGGAGCGGGGGGGACGAACACCGGGGAGCTGTTTTTT. It yields the protein CASSVEGAGGTNTGELFF.

The CDR3 reads CASSPQTRYEQYF. The CDR3 DNA sequence: TGTGCCAGCTCACCGCAGACTCGCTACGAGCAGTACTTC. The V gene is TRBV18, the J gene TRBJ2-7, with unresolved D. This CDR3 is built from 13 residues. Trimming removed 3 bases at V and 3 bases at J, with 9 bases between. Germline CDR1 KGHSH, CDR2 LQKENI.

This CDR3 is CAWSVQGNEKLFF. The CDR3 nucleotides are TGTGCCTGGAGTGTACAGGGGAATGAAAAACTGTTTTTT. The chain joins TRBV30 to TRBJ1-4; 7 nucleotides agree with TRBD1. The CDR3 runs 13 residues. Germline CDR1 reads GTSNPN; CDR2 reads SVGIG (reference sequence). The J segment lost 5 bases and the V segment lost 0 bases, leaving 0 bases of the junction unmatched.

The V call is TRBV9, the J call TRBJ1-4; no firm D call. This CDR3 has 15 residues. V was trimmed by 1 base and J by 0 bases, leaving 7 bases between them. CDR1 and CDR2 from the germline V gene are SGDLS and YYNGEE. The CDR3 loop reads CASSVTDATNEKLFF. The CDR3 DNA reads TGTGCCAGCAGCGTAACAGATGCAACTAATGAAAAACTGTTTTTT. The full variable domain, completed using reference TRBV9 and TRBJ1-4, is DSGVTQTPKHLITATGQRVTLRCSPRSGDLSVYWYQQSLDQGLQFLIQYYNGEERAKGNILERFSAQQFPDLHSELNLSSLELGDSALYFCASSVTDATNEKLFFGSGTQLSVL.

This clone came up once. V and J are TRBV5-4 and TRBJ2-7; TRBD2 aligns across 7 bases. The CDR3 is made up of 14 amino acids. V dropped 4 bases and J dropped 3; count of bases not matched to a gene: 7. The germline CDR1 and CDR2 sequences are SGHNT and YYREEE (reference sequence). This chain's CDR3 is CASSPTGGLYEQYF. The CDR3, as DNA: TGTGCCAGCAGCCCGACGGGAGGACTCTACGAGCAGTACTTC.

The chain recombines TRBV11-3 with TRBJ2-5; TRBD2 matches at 16 bases. The germline CDR1 and CDR2 sequences are SGHNT and YENEEA. The CDR3 spans 17 residues. The J segment lost 1 base and the V segment lost 5 bases, leaving 4 bases of the junction unmatched. The CDR3 is CASSPGTSGGGQETQYF. CDR3 in DNA: TGTGCCAGCAGCCCCGGGACTAGCGGGGGGGGCCAAGAGACCCAGTACTTC.

Points on this clone: The sample contains more than one DNA sequence encoding this CDR3. The chain recombines TRBV5-1 with TRBJ2-5; 8 nucleotides align to TRBD1. The junction had 3 bases not matched to a gene; V was cut back by 3 bases and J by 2 bases. This CDR3 is built from 14 residues. Germline assignment: CDR1 SGHRS and CDR2 YFSETQ. The CDR3 reads CASSSGQAQETQYF. CDR3 nucleotides: TGCGCCAGCAGCTCGGGACAGGCTCAAGAGACCCAGTACTTC.

The chain couples TRBV30 to TRBJ1-6, with no clear D. V lost 3 bases, J lost 13 bases, and 13 bases lay in between. Germline-derived CDR1 and CDR2 are GTSNPN and SVGIG (reference sequence). The CDR3 covers 12 residues. This CDR3 is CAWSATSEPLHF. CDR3 bases: TGTGCCTGGAGCGCGACCAGCGAGCCCCTCCACTTT.

The chain links TRBV7-6 to TRBJ2-3, with D perhaps given as TRBD1 or TRBD2 (5 bases each). CDR3 size: 15 residues. Germline V gene sequence: CDR1 SGHVS, CDR2 FNYEAQ. Trimming took 3 bases from V and 6 from J, leaving 16 bases between them. CDR3 residues: CASSFTGPPGDTQYF. CDR3 coding DNA: TGTGCCAGCAGCTTTACGGGGCCTCCAGGTGATACGCAGTATTTT. Full variable domain (remainder filled in from reference TRBV7-6 and TRBJ2-3): GAGVSQSPRYKVTKRGQDVALRCDPISGHVSLYWYRQALGQGPEFLTYFNYEAQQDKSGLPNDRFSAERPEGSISTLTIQRTEQRDSAMYRCASSFTGPPGDTQYFGPGTRLTVL.

This clone has just one count. The chain recombines TRBV5-1 with TRBJ2-6; D is ambiguous. The CDR3 contains 16 residues. V lost 0 bases and J lost 0, with 7 bases in between. The germline gives CDR1 SGHRS, CDR2 YFSETQ. CDR3 residues: CASSLVGFSGANVLTF. Here the CDR3 DNA reads TGCGCCAGCAGCTTGGTGGGTTTCTCTGGGGCCAACGTCCTGACTTTC.

The V gene is TRBV19, the J gene TRBJ1-1; perhaps TRBD1 as D (5 bases). The germline CDR1 and CDR2 sequences are LNHDA and SQIVND (reference sequence). The CDR3 is 16 residues long. With 0 bases removed from V and 3 bases from J, the gap between germline ends came to 14 bases. The DNA of the CDR3 is TGTGCCAGTAGTATAGATCACGGCAGGGTCGACACTGAAGCTTTCTTT. Protein product: CASSIDHGRVDTEAFF.

The rearrangement links TRBV7-2 to TRBJ1-5; possible D gene TRBD1, 5 bases. This CDR3 has 16 amino acids. The germline gives CDR1 SGHTA, CDR2 FQGNSA. V lost 5 bases, J lost 0 bases, and 14 bases lay in between. DNA for the CDR3: TGTGCCAGCAGCGCTCAGGGAGGGCTTAGCAATCAGCCCCAGCATTTT. Amino acid sequence: CASSAQGGLSNQPQHF.

This chain joins TRBV25-1 and TRBJ2-3; 9 bases match TRBD2. Germline assignment: CDR1 MGHDK and CDR2 SYGVNS. Trimming at V came to 2 bases and at J to 1 base, leaving 4 bases not matched to a gene. The CDR3 is made up of 16 amino acids. CDR3 protein: CASSERRGGRTDTQYF. The CDR3 region has the DNA TGTGCCAGCAGTGAAAGGCGGGGGGGCCGCACAGATACGCAGTATTTT.